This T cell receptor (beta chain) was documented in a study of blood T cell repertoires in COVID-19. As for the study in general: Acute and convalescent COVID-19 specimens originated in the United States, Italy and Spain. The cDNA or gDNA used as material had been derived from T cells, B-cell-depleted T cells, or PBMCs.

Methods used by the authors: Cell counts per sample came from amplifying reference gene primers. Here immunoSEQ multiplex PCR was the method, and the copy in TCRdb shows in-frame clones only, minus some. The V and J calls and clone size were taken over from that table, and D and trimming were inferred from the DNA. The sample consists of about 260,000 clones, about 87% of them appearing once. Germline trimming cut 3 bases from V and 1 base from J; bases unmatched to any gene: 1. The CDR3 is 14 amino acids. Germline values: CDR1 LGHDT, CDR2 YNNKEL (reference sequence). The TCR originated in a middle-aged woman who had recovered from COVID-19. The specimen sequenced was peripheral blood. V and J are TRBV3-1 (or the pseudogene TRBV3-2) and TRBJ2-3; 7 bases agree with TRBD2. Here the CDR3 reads CASSHRGGTDTQYF. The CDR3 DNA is TGTGCCAGCAGCCACCGGGGGGGCACAGATACGCAGTATTTT.